This T cell receptor (beta chain) was captured by sequencing in a study of long-term antiretroviral therapy in people with HIV (dated by TCRdb to the early 2020s). In the study overall: The earliest samples were collected about a decade before the 2015 WHO recommendation for immediate ART, when ART was typically delayed until CD4 counts fell. This retrospective serial study examined whether starting ART and sustained HIV suppression were associated with changes in the composition and diversity of the TRB repertoire in peripheral blood. A total of about 190 cryopreserved PBMC samples were contributed to the cohort by 30 adults with confirmed HIV infection, with samples collected serially over a mean of about 6 years (range 1-12). About 35% of the 30 participants with HIV were female. No cross-contamination during QIAcube processing was shown when test extractions of a monoclonal T-cell line were performed alongside over 25 polyclonal samples. What the research found in general, with its limitations: Unsorted PBMC were profiled instead of sorted CD4+ and CD8+ T cells because pre-ART samples had limited cell numbers. The samples span the years 2004 to 2017, and the ART regimens used at that time may not be as effective as current regimens. Expanded TRB clones identified before ART initiation dominated the repertoire across all time points, though the dominance fluctuated and decreased in many PLHIV after ART. No data were available on ART adherence, viral resistance or therapy changes, limiting inferences about post-ART repertoire changes. Limited PBMC availability meant only the TCR beta chain was sequenced, without alpha chain pairing. Starting ART was linked to a significant rise in TRB diversity, yet even with long-term ART the diversity remained significantly lower than in transplant donor controls. Narrower CDR3 length ranges were observed in HIV repertoires than in controls, and an antigen-experienced repertoire with only a slight naive shift after ART was suggested by the network structure.

Concerning this clone: It lacks a known antigen. Nothing much larger sits one base from this clone, and base qualities are not available.

To be included, a participant needed at least one PBMC sample from before ART initiation plus at least two post-ART samples. Every participant with HIV received treatment in the United States of America. Cryopreserved samples of about 0.9-11 million PBMC were thawed and washed before DNA extraction. At the time of the earliest PBMC sample, participants with HIV were aged between roughly 20 and 60 years. PBMC samples from each participant spanned 1-4 timepoints before ART initiation and 2-8 timepoints after ART initiation, with a median of 7 samples. Serial HIV viral load, CD4+ T-cell count, ART history and demographic data were obtained for every participant. Genomic DNA was extracted from unsorted PBMC with a Qiagen kit on a QIAcube, with processing performed in batches of 12 samples. Sequencing of the TRB variable region was done with the immunoSEQ hsTCRB v3.0 assay at survey level resolution. TRB sequencing targeted a depth of about 40,000-50,000 T-cell genomes per sample. TRB libraries were pooled and sequenced on an Illumina MiSeq using a v3 150-cycle kit. From the authors' description of their analysis: Repertoire analysis ran in R within a reproducible Nextflow workflow covering QC, data transformation and analysis. LymphoSeq2, an R package for exploring AIRR-Seq data, was used to implement the custom analyses. Several samples yielding fewer than 5000 total TRB sequences were excluded, leaving more than 150 analyzed HIV repertoires. Among the 180 to 200 HIV repertoires that were kept, 59 were collected before ART initiation and 120 to 140 were collected after ART initiation. Repertoires were downsampled to 5000 TRB nucleotide sequences, and summary statistics were averaged over 100 downsampling iterations. Only TRB sequences with CDR3 regions of at least seven amino acids were retained for analysis. Two measures captured diversity: a Shannon entropy-derived clonality score and the Gini coefficient. Repertoire networks linked the top 5000 CDR3 amino acid sequences whenever two sequences differed by an edit distance of one. For TRB CDR3 amino acid sequences, GLIPH2 was used to predict antigen specificity groups and MHC restriction. Known CMV, EBV, HIV or tissue antigen associations were flagged by matching CDR3 amino acid sequences against VDJdb and McPAS-TCR. Pre-ART, post-ART and control groups were compared with Wilcoxon signed-rank tests and Holm-Bonferroni correction. Not all clones reach the TCRdb copy of this immuneACCESS table, which keeps in-frame sequences only. Checked studies attribute under half of the gap to unresolved V genes and leave the rest unexplained. V and J calls and clone size are copied from that table; D and trimming were computed from the DNA. Present in this sample are 20,000 to 30,000 clones, roughly 83% of which were seen just once. Roughly 16% of the sample is held by the ten biggest clonotypes.

CDR1 SGDLS and CDR2 YYNGEE were looked up in the germline V gene. V is pared back by 4 bases and J by 3 bases, with 16 bases lying between the germline termini. The CDR3 covers 15 residues, taking in both the cysteine and the phenylalanine. Here the CDR3 DNA is all that survives: 45 bases in frame from base 1. This sample comprised unsorted PBMCs, obtained around 4.3 years after starting antiretroviral therapy. The sequence links TRBV9 to TRBJ1-2, with no reliable assignment of the D segment. The TCR sequence derives from a man younger than 40 with HIV. The bases read TGTGCCAGCAGCCTCCCCCCAACCGGACACTATGGCTACACCTTC. It codes for CASSLPPTGHYGYTF. Full variable domain (CDR3 extended with the reference TRBV9 and TRBJ1-2 proteins): DSGVTQTPKHLITATGQRVTLRCSPRSGDLSVYWYQQSLDQGLQFLIQYYNGEERAKGNILERFSAQQFPDLHSELNLSSLELGDSALYFCASSLPPTGHYGYTFGSGTRLTVV.